The sequence of this T cell receptor (beta chain) was determined in a study of T cell responses to AZD1222 COVID-19 vaccine. The wider study: Analyses pooled second doses at about 4 or about 12 weeks.

This clone has a handful of counts. What it binds is not known. The repertoire was sequenced with immunoSEQ multiplex PCR; TCRdb's copy has only in-frame clones and lacks some. The sample has about 97,000 clones; around 89% are singletons. Germline assignment: CDR1 LGHNA and CDR2 YSLEER. V was pared by 3 bases and J by 0 bases, with 5 bases of the junction left unmatched. The CDR3 is 15 amino acids. Findings and limits, study-wide: Receipt of two AZD1222 doses was followed by a rise in Spike-specific TCR breadth and depth. Clonal diversity may have been underestimated in mostly white British donors.

The specimen comprised peripheral blood, sampled on day 0 of AZD1222 vaccination. The chain joins TRBV4-3 to TRBJ2-7, with TRBD2 matching over 7 bases. This sequence originates from an adult in good health. The CDR3 reads CASSHSSGASYEQYF. Written as DNA, the CDR3 is TGCGCCAGCAGCCATTCAAGCGGGGCCTCCTACGAGCAGTACTTC.